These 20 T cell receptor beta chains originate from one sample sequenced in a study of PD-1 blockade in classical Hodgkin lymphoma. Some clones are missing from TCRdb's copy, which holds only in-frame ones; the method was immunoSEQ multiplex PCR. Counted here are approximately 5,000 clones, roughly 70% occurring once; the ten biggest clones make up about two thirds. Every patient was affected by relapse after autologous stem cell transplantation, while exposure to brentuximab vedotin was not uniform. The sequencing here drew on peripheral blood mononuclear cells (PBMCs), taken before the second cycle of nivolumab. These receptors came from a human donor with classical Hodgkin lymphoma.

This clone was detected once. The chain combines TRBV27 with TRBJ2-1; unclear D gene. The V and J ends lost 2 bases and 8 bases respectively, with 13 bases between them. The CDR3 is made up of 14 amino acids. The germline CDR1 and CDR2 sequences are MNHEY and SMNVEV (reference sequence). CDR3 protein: CASSLQDGRDEQFF. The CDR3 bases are TGTGCCAGCAGTTTACAGGACGGAAGGGATGAGCAGTTCTTC.

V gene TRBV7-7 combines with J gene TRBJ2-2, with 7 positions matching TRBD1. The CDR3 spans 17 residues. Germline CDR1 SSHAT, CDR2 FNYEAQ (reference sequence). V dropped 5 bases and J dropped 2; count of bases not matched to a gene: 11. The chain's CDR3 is CASSQVSGTDNTGELFF. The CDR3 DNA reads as TGTGCCAGCAGCCAGGTTTCCGGGACAGACAACACCGGGGAGCTGTTTTTT.

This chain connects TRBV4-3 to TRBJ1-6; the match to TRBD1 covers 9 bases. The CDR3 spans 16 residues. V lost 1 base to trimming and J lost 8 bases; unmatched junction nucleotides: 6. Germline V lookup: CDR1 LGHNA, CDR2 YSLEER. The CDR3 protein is CASSQATGGPDSPLHF. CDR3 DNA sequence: TGCGCCAGCAGCCAAGCTACAGGGGGCCCGGATTCACCCCTCCACTTT.

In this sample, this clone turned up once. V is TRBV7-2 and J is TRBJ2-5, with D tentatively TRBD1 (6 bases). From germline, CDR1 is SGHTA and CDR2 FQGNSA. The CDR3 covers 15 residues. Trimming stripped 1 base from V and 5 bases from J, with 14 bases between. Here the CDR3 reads CASSLGGGGMETQYF. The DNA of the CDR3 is TGTGCCAGCAGCTTAGGAGGTGGGGGCATGGAGACCCAGTACTTC.

CDR3 residues: CASSSTGTTNEKLFF. The CDR3 DNA sequence: TGTGCCAGCAGCTCAACAGGGACAACTAATGAAAAACTGTTTTTT. The chain uses TRBV7-2 and TRBJ1-4, with D possibly being TRBD1 (6 bases). The CDR3 sequence is 15 residues long. Germline CDR1 and CDR2: SGHTA and FQGNSA. With 4 bases removed from V and 0 bases from J, the gap between germline ends came to 9 bases.

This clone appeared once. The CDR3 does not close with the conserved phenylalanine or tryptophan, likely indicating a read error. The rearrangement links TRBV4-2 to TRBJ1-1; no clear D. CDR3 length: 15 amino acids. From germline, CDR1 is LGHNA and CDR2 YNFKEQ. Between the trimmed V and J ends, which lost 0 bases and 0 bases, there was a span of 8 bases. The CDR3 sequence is CASSQDRFMNTEAFL. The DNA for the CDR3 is TGTGCCAGCAGCCAAGATAGGTTTATGAACACTGAAGCTTTCCTT.

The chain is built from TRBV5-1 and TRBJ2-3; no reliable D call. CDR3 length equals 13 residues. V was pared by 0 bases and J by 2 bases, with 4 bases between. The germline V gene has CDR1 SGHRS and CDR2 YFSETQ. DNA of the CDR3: TGCGCCAGCAGCTTGGACATCACAGATACGCAGTATTTT. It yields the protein CASSLDITDTQYF.

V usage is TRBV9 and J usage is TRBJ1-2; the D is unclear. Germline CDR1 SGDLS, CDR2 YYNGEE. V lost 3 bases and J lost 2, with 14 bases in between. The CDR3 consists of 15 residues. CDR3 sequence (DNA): TGTGCCAGCAGCGGCCCTCGGGCCGCGAACTATGGCTACACCTTC. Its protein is CASSGPRAANYGYTF.

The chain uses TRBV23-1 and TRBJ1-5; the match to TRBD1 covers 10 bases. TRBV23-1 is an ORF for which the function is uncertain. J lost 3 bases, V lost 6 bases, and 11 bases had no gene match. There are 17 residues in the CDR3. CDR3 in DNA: TGCGCCAGCAGCCGACACCCGGGGACAGGGGACAATCAGCCCCAGCATTTT. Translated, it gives CASSRHPGTGDNQPQHF.

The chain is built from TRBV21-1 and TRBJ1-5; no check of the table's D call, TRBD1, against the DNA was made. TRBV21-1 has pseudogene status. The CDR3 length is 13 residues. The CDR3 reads CASCWQDNQPQHF. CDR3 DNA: TGTGCCAGCTGTTGGCAGGACAATCAGCCCCAGCATTTT.

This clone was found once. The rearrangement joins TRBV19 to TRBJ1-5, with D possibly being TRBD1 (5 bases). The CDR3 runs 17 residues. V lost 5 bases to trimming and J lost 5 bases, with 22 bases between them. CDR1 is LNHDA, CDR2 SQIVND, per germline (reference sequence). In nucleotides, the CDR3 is TGTGCCAGTAGTCGCCTCTCCGGGAACTTGGGGGATCAGCCCCAGCATTTT. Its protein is CASSRLSGNLGDQPQHF.

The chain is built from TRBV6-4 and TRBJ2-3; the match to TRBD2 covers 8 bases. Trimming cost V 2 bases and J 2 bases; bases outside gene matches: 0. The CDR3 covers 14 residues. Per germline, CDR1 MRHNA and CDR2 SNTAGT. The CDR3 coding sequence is TGTGCCAGCAGTGACGGACTAGCCACAGATACGCAGTATTTT. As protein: CASSDGLATDTQYF.

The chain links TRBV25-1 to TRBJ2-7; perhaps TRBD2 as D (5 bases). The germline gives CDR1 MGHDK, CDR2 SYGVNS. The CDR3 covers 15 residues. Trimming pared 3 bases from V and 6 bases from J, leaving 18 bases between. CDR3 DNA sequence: TGTGCCAGCAGTGAGGATACTAGAACTCCCGGCGAGCAGTACTTC. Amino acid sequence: CASSEDTRTPGEQYF.

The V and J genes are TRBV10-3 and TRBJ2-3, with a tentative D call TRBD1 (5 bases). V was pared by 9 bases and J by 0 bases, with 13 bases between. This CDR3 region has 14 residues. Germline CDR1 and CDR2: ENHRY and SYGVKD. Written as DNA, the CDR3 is TGTGCCATTGGAGAGGACACGAGCACAGATACGCAGTATTTT. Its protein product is CAIGEDTSTDTQYF.

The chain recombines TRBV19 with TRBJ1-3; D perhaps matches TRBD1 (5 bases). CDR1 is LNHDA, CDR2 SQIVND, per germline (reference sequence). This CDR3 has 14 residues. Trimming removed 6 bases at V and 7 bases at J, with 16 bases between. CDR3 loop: CASSRAGRANTIYF. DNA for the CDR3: TGTGCCAGTAGCCGAGCGGGGCGCGCGAACACCATATATTTT. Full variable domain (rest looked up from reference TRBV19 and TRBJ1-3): DGGITQSPKYLFRKEGQNVTLSCEQNLNHDAMYWYRQDPGQGLRLIYYSQIVNDFQKGDIAEGYSVSREKKESFPLTVTSAQKNPTAFYLCASSRAGRANTIYFGEGSWLTVV.

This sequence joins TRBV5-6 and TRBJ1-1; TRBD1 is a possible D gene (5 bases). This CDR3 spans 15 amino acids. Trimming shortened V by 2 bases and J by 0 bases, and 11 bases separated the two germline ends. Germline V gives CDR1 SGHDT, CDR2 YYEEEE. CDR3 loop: CASSFTGQMNTEAFF. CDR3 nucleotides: TGTGCCAGCAGCTTTACGGGGCAAATGAACACTGAAGCTTTCTTT.

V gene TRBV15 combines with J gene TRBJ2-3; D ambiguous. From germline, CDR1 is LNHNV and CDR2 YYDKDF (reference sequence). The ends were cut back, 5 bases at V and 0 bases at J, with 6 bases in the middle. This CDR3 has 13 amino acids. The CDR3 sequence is CATSGFSTDTQYF. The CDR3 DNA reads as TGTGCCACCAGCGGGTTTAGCACAGATACGCAGTATTTT.

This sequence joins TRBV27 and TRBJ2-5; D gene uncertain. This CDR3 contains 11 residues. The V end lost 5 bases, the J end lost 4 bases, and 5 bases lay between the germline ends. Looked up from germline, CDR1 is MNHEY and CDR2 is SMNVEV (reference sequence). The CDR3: CASSIGETQYF. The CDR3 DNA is TGTGCCAGCAGTATCGGAGAGACCCAGTACTTC.

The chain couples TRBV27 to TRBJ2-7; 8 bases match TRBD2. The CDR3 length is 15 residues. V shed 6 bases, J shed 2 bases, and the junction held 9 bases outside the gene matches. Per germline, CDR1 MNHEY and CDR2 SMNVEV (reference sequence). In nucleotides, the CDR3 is TGTGCCAGCAGACTCTCCGGGACTAGGCCCTACGAGCAGTACTTC. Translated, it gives CASRLSGTRPYEQYF.

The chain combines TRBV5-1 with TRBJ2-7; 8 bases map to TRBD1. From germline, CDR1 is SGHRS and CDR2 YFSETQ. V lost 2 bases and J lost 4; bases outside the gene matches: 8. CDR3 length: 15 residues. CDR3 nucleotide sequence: TGCGCCAGCAGCTTATCACAGGGGGTCTTATACGAGCAGTACTTC. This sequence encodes CASSLSQGVLYEQYF.